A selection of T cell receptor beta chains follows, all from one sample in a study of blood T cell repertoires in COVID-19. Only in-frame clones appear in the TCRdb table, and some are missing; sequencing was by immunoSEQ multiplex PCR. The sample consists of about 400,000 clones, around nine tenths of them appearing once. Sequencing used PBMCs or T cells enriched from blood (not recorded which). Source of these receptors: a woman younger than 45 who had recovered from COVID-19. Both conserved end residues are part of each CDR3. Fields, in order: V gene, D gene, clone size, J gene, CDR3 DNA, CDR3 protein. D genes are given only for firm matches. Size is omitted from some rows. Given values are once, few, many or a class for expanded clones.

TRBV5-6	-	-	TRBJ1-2	TGTGCCAGCAGCTTGGGGGACCGCCGGGGGTACGGCTACACCTTC	CASSLGDRRGYGYTF
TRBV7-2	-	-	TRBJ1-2	TGTGCCAGCAGCCAGCGGGGGGGAAGATTCCGCCCCGAGGCGGGCTACACCTTC	CASSQRGGRFRPEAGYTF
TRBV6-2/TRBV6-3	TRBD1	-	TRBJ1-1	TGTGCCAGCAGCCCGACAGGGACTGAAGCTTTCTTT	CASSPTGTEAFF
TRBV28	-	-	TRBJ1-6	TGTGCCAGCAGCCACCGGGGTGGGGTACGGAGCTCCTATAATTCACCCCTCCACTTT	CASSHRGGVRSSYNSPLHF
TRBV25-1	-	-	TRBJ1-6	TGTGCCAGCAGGTACACCAATAATTCACCCCTCCACTTT	CASRYTNNSPLHF
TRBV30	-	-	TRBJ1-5	TGTGCCTGGAGTGTGTCTGAGGCAAAGCATTTT	CAWSVSEAKHF
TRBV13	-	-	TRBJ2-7	TGTGCCAGCAGCTTAGGCTCCTCGAGCGGAAGCAAATCTTACGAGCAGTACTTC	CASSLGSSSGSKSYEQYF
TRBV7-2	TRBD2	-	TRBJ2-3	TGTGCCAGCAGCTCTTTAGCGGGCCCCGATACGCAGTATTTT	CASSSLAGPDTQYF
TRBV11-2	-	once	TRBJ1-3	TGTGCCAGCAGCTCTAGGACAGCGAGCTCTGGAAACACCATATATTTT	CASSSRTASSGNTIYF
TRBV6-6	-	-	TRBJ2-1	TGTGCCAGCAGTTCCTCCCCTGTCCCCAATGAGCAGTTCTTC	CASSSSPVPNEQFF
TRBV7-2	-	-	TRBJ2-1	TGTGCCAGCAGGACGGGGAACAATGAGCAGTTCTTC	CASRTGNNEQFF
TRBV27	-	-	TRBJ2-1	TGTGCCAGCACCTCGGGCTGGGGACACCGAAACAATGAGCAGTTCTTC	CASTSGWGHRNNEQFF
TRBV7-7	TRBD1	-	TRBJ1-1	TGTGCCAGCAGCCCCCTGGGACAGGATGGGGCTGAAGCTTTCTTT	CASSPLGQDGAEAFF
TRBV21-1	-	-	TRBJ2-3	TGTGCCAGCAGTTGGCGGGAGGGCCGGGGAAGCACAGATACGCAGTATTTT	CASSWREGRGSTDTQYF
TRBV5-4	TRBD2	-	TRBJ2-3	TGTGCCAGCAGCAAAGGACTAGCGGGAGGCGGTGGGAAAGATACGCAGTATTTT	CASSKGLAGGGGKDTQYF
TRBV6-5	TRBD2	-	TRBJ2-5	TGTGCCAGCAGACCTAGCGGGGGGTTACAAGAGACCCAGTACTTC	CASRPSGGLQETQYF
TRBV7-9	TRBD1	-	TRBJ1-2	TGTGCCAGCAGCCCCTCGACAGGGGGCCCGGCTAACTATGGCTACACCTTC	CASSPSTGGPANYGYTF
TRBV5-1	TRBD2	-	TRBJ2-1	TGCGCCAGCTGGACTAGCGGGGGCCCCTACAATGAGCAGTTCTTC	CASWTSGGPYNEQFF
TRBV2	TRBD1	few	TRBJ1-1	TGTGCCAGCAGTGAACGGGGGACAGGGAAAAACACTGAAGCTTTCTTT	CASSERGTGKNTEAFF
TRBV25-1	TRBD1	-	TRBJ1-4	TGTGCCAGCGGACAGGGGTTTTTGCTGTTTTTT	CASGQGFLLFF
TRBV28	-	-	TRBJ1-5	TGTGCCAGCAGCTTGTTTATGAGGAATCAGCCCCAGCATTTT	CASSLFMRNQPQHF
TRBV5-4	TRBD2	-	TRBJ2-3	TGTGCCAGCAGCTTACTCCTCGGGGGGGCCCATAGCACAGATACGCAGTATTTT	CASSLLLGGAHSTDTQYF
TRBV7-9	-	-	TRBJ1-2	TGTGCCAGCAGCTTACCTCCGGGACACCCATCTAACTATGGCTACACCTTC	CASSLPPGHPSNYGYTF
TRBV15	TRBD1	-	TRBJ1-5	TGTGCCACCAGCACCGGGACAGAAGGGGCCTTTCAGCCCCAGCATTTT	CATSTGTEGAFQPQHF
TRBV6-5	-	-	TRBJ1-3	TGTGCCAGCAGTTACTCCGGGAGCGCTGGAAACACCATATATTTT	CASSYSGSAGNTIYF
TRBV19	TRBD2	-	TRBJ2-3	TGTGCCAGTAGTATTGAAATGGGCGGGGGGCCGACAGATACGCAGTATTTT	CASSIEMGGGPTDTQYF